The 21 T cell receptor beta chains reported below all come from one sample, sequenced in a study of read filtering for tumor transcriptome and immune sequencing. The library was built from 400 to 500 ng RNA with molecular barcoded adaptors for alpha/delta and beta/gamma chains. In TCRdb, the reads were re-called with MiXCR into one record per CDR3 protein. The table records 49,000 or so distinct CDR3 sequences, over 9.5% of them present only once. Sequenced sample: a population of CD138-negative cells sorted from bone marrow. Receptors originate from a donor aged 40 or older with multiple myeloma.

This clonotype was detected many times. The V and J genes are TRBV19 and TRBJ2-7; TRBD1 is a possible D gene (5 bases). CDR3 size: 15 residues. V lost 3 bases, J lost 3 bases, and 15 bases lay in between. The germline gives CDR1 LNHDA, CDR2 SQIVND (reference sequence). The CDR3: CASSIQGTLGYEQYF. For the CDR3, the DNA is TGTGCCAGTAGTATCCAGGGAACGTTGGGCTACGAGCAGTACTTC.

This clonotype was found many times. The V call is TRBV14, the J call TRBJ2-1; D is unclear. The germline gives CDR1 SGHDN, CDR2 FVKESK. Trimming shortened V by 3 bases and J by 7 bases, and 7 bases separated the two germline ends. The CDR3 is 12 residues long. CDR3 loop: CASSQWVNEQFF. CDR3 nucleotide sequence: TGTGCCAGCAGCCAGTGGGTAAATGAGCAGTTCTTC.

This clonotype appeared many times. This chain links TRBV10-2 with TRBJ2-2; no reliable D call. The germline V and J ends were trimmed by 3 bases and 4 bases, with 3 bases remaining between them. This CDR3 contains 12 residues. Per the germline V gene, CDR1 is WSHSY and CDR2 is SAAADI. The CDR3 reads CASSESTGELFF. The CDR3 DNA reads as TGCGCCAGCAGTGAAAGCACCGGGGAGCTGTTTTTT.

This clonotype was counted many times. Germline and junction disagree at one end, which may indicate a read error. The chain uses TRBV24-1 and TRBJ2-1; D is perhaps TRBD1 or TRBD2 (5 bases each). This CDR3 has 13 residues. Germline CDR1 reads KGHDR; CDR2 reads SFDVKD. The chain's CDR3 is CATRGTVGNEQFF. CDR3 sequence (DNA): TGCGCCACCCGAGGGACGGTGGGCAATGAGCAGTTCTTC.

Ten or more counts support this clonotype. One end of the junction fails to match germline, which may point to a read error. The chain carries TRBV5-1 and TRBJ2-2, with TRBD1 matching 8 bases. The CDR3 runs to 15 residues. Germline lookup yields CDR1 SGHRS and CDR2 YFSETQ. The DNA for the CDR3 is TGCGCCAGCAGCTACCGACAGGGGAACACCTGGGAGCTGTTTTTT. Protein sequence: CASSYRQGNTWELFF.

As concerns this clonotype: A much larger clone lies one base from this, so it may be a read error. The rearrangement uses TRBV7-2 and TRBJ2-5, with D hard to call. Between the trimmed V and J ends, which lost 0 bases and 5 bases, there was a span of 10 bases. Germline-derived CDR1 and CDR2 are SGHTA and FQGNSA. The CDR3 runs to 14 residues. This CDR3 is CASSLAGSLETQYF. Written as DNA, the CDR3 is TGTGCCAGCAGCTTAGCGGGTAGTTTGGAGACCCAGTACTTC.

This clonotype was observed many times. This chain connects TRBV5-1 to TRBJ2-1, with 8 nucleotides matching TRBD1. Germline assignment: CDR1 SGHRS and CDR2 YFSETQ. The CDR3 sequence is 15 residues long. V dropped 4 bases and J dropped 5; count of bases not matched to a gene: 8. Here the CDR3 DNA reads TGCGCCAGCAGCCCCAGGGGACAGGCACACAATGAGCAGTTCTTC. Amino acid sequence: CASSPRGQAHNEQFF.

This clonotype was counted ten times or more. The chain has TRBV7-2 and TRBJ2-7, with D perhaps TRBD1 or TRBD2 (5 bases each). CDR3 length equals 15 residues. The germline gives CDR1 SGHTA, CDR2 FQGNSA. Trimming stripped 5 bases from V and 0 bases from J, with 14 bases between. CDR3 DNA: TGTGCCAGCAGCCCCCGGGGACCGAACTCCTACGAGCAGTACTTC. Amino acid sequence: CASSPRGPNSYEQYF.

This clonotype was observed a few times. The chain has TRBV29-1 and TRBJ2-5; a possible D gene is TRBD2 (5 bases). The CDR3 runs 14 residues. Germline V gene sequence: CDR1 SQVTM, CDR2 ANQGSEA. The DNA of the CDR3 is TGCAGTACCACGGAGGCAGTCCTCCAAGAGACCCAGTACTTC. Amino acid sequence: CSTTEAVLQETQYF.

In this sample, this clonotype turned up many times. The CDR3 DNA sequence: TGTGCCAGCAGCGCCGCGGACAGGGGGCTTGGGCAGCCCCAGCATTTT. It translates to CASSAADRGLGQPQHF. The genes are TRBV6-2 or TRBV6-3 and TRBJ1-5, with 11 bases identical to TRBD1. Trimming removed 6 bases from V and 7 bases from J; junction bases left unmatched: 11. The CDR3 sequence is 16 residues long. Germline loops: CDR1 MNHEY, CDR2 SVGEGT.

Comment on this clonotype: A much larger clone sits a single nucleotide away, making a read error possible. This chain joins TRBV6-5 and TRBJ2-7, with 10 bases lining up with TRBD2. This CDR3 has 14 residues. Per germline, CDR1 MNHEY and CDR2 SVGAGI. CDR3 protein: CASRKKGTSDEQHF. Written as DNA, the CDR3 is TGTGCCAGCAGGAAAAAGGGGACTAGCGACGAGCAGCACTTC.

This clonotype was counted many times. The CDR3 coding sequence is TGTGCCAGCAGCGATTTTGGCGGGGAGCTGTTTTTT. It is translated as CASSDFGGELFF. V gene TRBV7-8 combines with J gene TRBJ2-2, with D unresolved. Germline V gene lookup returns CDR1 SGHVS and CDR2 FQNEAQ. The CDR3 is 12 amino acids. Trimming took 5 bases from V and 7 from J, leaving 8 bases between them.

Comments on this clonotype: This CDR3 is missing its conserved last phenylalanine or tryptophan, likely due to a read error. V is TRBV29-1 and J is TRBJ1-5, with TRBD1 as a possible D gene (5 bases). The CDR3 extends over 13 amino acids. Germline values: CDR1 SQVTM, CDR2 ANQGSEA. Trimming took 6 bases from V and 6 from J, leaving 15 bases between them. As DNA, the CDR3 is TGCAGCGTGTGCTTGGGGGTGGGTCAGCCCCAGCATTTA. This sequence encodes CSVCLGVGQPQHL.

The table lists this clonotype with many counts. This rearrangement joins TRBV7-2 to TRBJ1-5; D is uncertain. Germline-derived CDR1 and CDR2 are SGHTA and FQGNSA. Trimming took off 6 bases at V and 5 bases at J, with 8 bases between the two ends. The CDR3 is made up of 12 amino acids. CDR3 nucleotides: TGTGCCAGCAGACATACAGATCAGCCCCAGCATTTT. Translating it yields CASRHTDQPQHF.

This clonotype was counted once. The CDR3 does not end in the conserved phenylalanine or tryptophan, so this is likely a read error. The DNA is omitted, as the CDR3 cannot be located on it reliably, and the CDR3 follows TCRdb's listing. V gene TRBV6-6 combines with J gene TRBJ2-1. The CDR3 length equals 13 residues, ends included. The germline CDR1 and CDR2 sequences are MNHNY and SVGAGI (reference sequence). CDR3 region: CASSYSTENEQLC.

With regard to this clonotype: With a much larger clone just one base away, this may be a read error. The CDR3 DNA is TGTGCCTGGAGGGGGGGTATCAATCAGACCCAGCATTTT. This translates into CAWRGGINQTQHF. The V gene is TRBV30, the J gene TRBJ1-5; a weak D match, TRBD1 (5 bases). This CDR3 is built from 13 residues. Germline V gene lookup returns CDR1 GTSNPN and CDR2 SVGIG (reference sequence).

Many counts were recorded for this clonotype. V usage is TRBV18 and J usage is TRBJ2-6, with 12 bases matching TRBD1. The V gene's germline CDR1 is KGHSH and CDR2 LQKENI. Losses at the gene ends were 4 bases for V and 4 bases for J; bases not matched to a gene: 11. The CDR3 spans 19 residues. The CDR3 here is CASSQTPGQGASGANVLTF. CDR3 bases: TGTGCCAGCTCACAAACGCCGGGACAGGGGGCGTCGGGGGCCAACGTCCTGACTTTC.

This clonotype was seen repeatedly, ten times or more. The chain links TRBV7-3 to TRBJ2-1, with D uncertain. V was trimmed by 1 base and J by 4 bases, leaving 5 bases between them. Germline V gene sequence: CDR1 SGHTA, CDR2 FQGTGA. This CDR3 has 13 residues. CDR3: CASSLNGYNEQFF. The CDR3 DNA reads TGTGCCAGCAGCTTAAACGGGTACAATGAGCAGTTCTTC.

The genes are TRBV25-1 and TRBJ1-5, with D perhaps TRBD1 (5 bases). The CDR3 sequence is 14 residues long. Germline CDR1 MGHDK, CDR2 SYGVNS. The ends were cut back, 4 bases at V and 3 bases at J, with 10 bases in the middle. CDR3 sequence: CASSATEINQPQHF. DNA of the CDR3: TGTGCCAGCAGTGCGACAGAAATCAATCAGCCCCAGCATTTT. Full variable domain (missing parts from reference TRBV25-1 and TRBJ1-5): EADIYQTPRYLVIGTGKKITLECSQTMGHDKMYWYQQDPGMELHLIHYSYGVNSTEKGDLSSESTVSRIRTEHFPLTLESARPSHTSQYLCASSATEINQPQHFGDGTRLSIL.

The sample holds many counts of this clonotype. Here the CDR3 reads CASSFRATTNEKLFF. CDR3 coding DNA: TGTGCCAGCAGCTTCAGAGCCACAACTAATGAAAAACTGTTTTTT. The V call is TRBV7-2, the J call TRBJ1-4; no reliable D call. Looked up from germline, CDR1 is SGHTA and CDR2 is FQGNSA. V was clipped by 3 bases and J by 0 bases, with 8 bases between them. The CDR3 covers 15 residues.

The chain carries TRBV24-1 and TRBJ2-3; 7 nucleotides line up with TRBD2. CDR3 length: 15 residues. V dropped 3 bases and J dropped 5; count of bases not matched to a gene: 7. Germline CDR1 and CDR2: KGHDR and SFDVKD. The CDR3 nucleotides are TGTGCCACCAGTGATACAGCGGGGCCCGGAGATACGCAGTATTTT. Translated, it gives CATSDTAGPGDTQYF.